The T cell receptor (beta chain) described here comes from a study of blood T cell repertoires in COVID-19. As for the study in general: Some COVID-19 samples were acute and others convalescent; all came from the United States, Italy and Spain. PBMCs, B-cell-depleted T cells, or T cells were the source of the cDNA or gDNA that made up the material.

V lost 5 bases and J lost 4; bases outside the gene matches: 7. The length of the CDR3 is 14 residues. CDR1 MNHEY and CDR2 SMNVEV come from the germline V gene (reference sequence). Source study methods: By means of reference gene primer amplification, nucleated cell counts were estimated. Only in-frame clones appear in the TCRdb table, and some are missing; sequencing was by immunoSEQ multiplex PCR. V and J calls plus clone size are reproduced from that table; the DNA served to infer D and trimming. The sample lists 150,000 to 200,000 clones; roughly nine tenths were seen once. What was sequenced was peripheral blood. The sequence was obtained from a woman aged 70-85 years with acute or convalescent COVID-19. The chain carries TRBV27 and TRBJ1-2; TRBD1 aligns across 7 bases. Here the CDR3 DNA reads TGTGCCAGCAGTCCGACAGGGAGGCTCTATGGCTACACCTTC. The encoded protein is CASSPTGRLYGYTF.